Listed below are T cell receptor beta chains from one sample, sequenced in a study of blood T cell repertoires in COVID-19. The assay was immunoSEQ multiplex PCR, and TCRdb's table has in-frame clones only and misses some. The sample consists of about 120,000 clones, roughly 90% of them appearing once. The source material was peripheral blood. All receptors derive from a man aged 55 to 70 with COVID-19, enrolled during active disease. The CDR3 runs from the conserved cysteine through the conserved F or W. Each record gives: D gene, clone size, V gene, J gene, CDR3 DNA, CDR3 protein. D genes are given only for firm matches. For some rows the clone size is stated as once, few or many, or as a class when expanded; others skip it.

D: .; size: .; V: TRBV10-2; J: TRBJ1-3; DNA: TGCGCCAGCGAGGAAGGGGAAGCGGGAAACACCATATATTTT; CDR3: CASEEGEAGNTIYF
D: .; size: .; V: TRBV3-1/TRBV3-2; J: TRBJ2-1; DNA: TGTGCCAGCAGCCCCGGGACCTACAATGAGCAGTTCTTC; CDR3: CASSPGTYNEQFF
D: TRBD2; size: .; V: TRBV11-2; J: TRBJ2-2; DNA: TGTGCCAGCAGCTTTCCGGGACTAGCGGAAGCCGGGGAGCTGTTTTTT; CDR3: CASSFPGLAEAGELFF
D: .; size: .; V: TRBV19; J: TRBJ2-7; DNA: TGTGCCAGTAGTATTAGCAGGGGCGGATACGAGCAGTACTTC; CDR3: CASSISRGGYEQYF
D: .; size: .; V: TRBV28; J: TRBJ1-5; DNA: TGTGCCAGCAGTAGCAACTCGCGAGGGGGAAATCAGCCCCAGCATTTT; CDR3: CASSSNSRGGNQPQHF
D: .; size: .; V: TRBV30; J: TRBJ1-3; DNA: TGTGCCTGGGGGGGGGCAGGCCAAAGAAACACCATATATTTT; CDR3: CAWGGAGQRNTIYF
D: .; size: .; V: TRBV6-5; J: TRBJ2-3; DNA: TGTGCCAGCAGCCTCCTCTTGGGGCGAGATACGCAGTATTTT; CDR3: CASSLLLGRDTQYF
D: .; size: once; V: TRBV3-1/TRBV3-2; J: TRBJ2-1; DNA: TGTGCCAGCAGCCAGGGGCACAATGAGCAGTTCTTC; CDR3: CASSQGHNEQFF
D: .; size: few; V: TRBV5-1; J: TRBJ1-1; DNA: TGCGCCAGCAGCTTGGTTTTGGGGGCCGCTGAAGCTTTCTTT; CDR3: CASSLVLGAAEAFF
D: TRBD1; size: .; V: TRBV6-1; J: TRBJ1-1; DNA: TGTGCCAGCAGTGAACGGACAGGGTTGAGGACTGAAGCTTTCTTT; CDR3: CASSERTGLRTEAFF
D: .; size: .; V: TRBV10-3; J: TRBJ1-5; DNA: TGTGCCATCAGTGAAGGGAGGCAGGGAGGGCAGCCCCAGCATTTT; CDR3: CAISEGRQGGQPQHF
D: .; size: .; V: TRBV28; J: TRBJ1-2; DNA: TGTGCCACCCCGATCTCAGGGGAGATGAGTGGCTACACCTTC; CDR3: CATPISGEMSGYTF
D: TRBD1; size: .; V: TRBV5-4; J: TRBJ1-6; DNA: TGTGCCAGCAGCTCCGACAGGGAGAGAAATTCACCCCTCCACTTT; CDR3: CASSSDRERNSPLHF
D: .; size: .; V: TRBV6-2/TRBV6-3; J: TRBJ2-2; DNA: TGTGCCAGCAGTTGGCAGGGGTTGTTCACCGGGGAGCTGTTTTTT; CDR3: CASSWQGLFTGELFF
D: TRBD2; size: once; V: TRBV9; J: TRBJ2-3; DNA: TGTGCCAGCAGTCAGACTAGCGACCGCACAGATACGCAGTATTTT; CDR3: CASSQTSDRTDTQYF
D: TRBD2; size: .; V: TRBV30; J: TRBJ2-5; DNA: TGTGCCTGGAAGGGACTAGCCGGGGAGACCCAGTACTTC; CDR3: CAWKGLAGETQYF
D: TRBD1; size: .; V: TRBV10-3; J: TRBJ2-7; DNA: TGTGCCATCGGGGGACAGGGACTTACCTACGAGCAGTACTTC; CDR3: CAIGGQGLTYEQYF
D: .; size: .; V: TRBV28; J: TRBJ2-1; DNA: TGTGCCAGCAGTTTAGGCTGGACCGGGGTAGACAATGAGCAGTTCTTC; CDR3: CASSLGWTGVDNEQFF
D: TRBD1; size: .; V: TRBV24-1; J: TRBJ2-1; DNA: TGTGCCACCAGTGATTTACGACAGGGGTTGAACAACAATGAGCAGTTCTTC; CDR3: CATSDLRQGLNNNEQFF
D: .; size: .; V: TRBV19; J: TRBJ1-5; DNA: TGTGCCAGTAGTATAGTCGGCAGGGAACAGCCCCAGCATTTT; CDR3: CASSIVGREQPQHF
D: .; size: .; V: TRBV6-2/TRBV6-3; J: TRBJ2-1; DNA: TGTGCCAGCAGTTCCTACGACAATGAGCAGTTCTTC; CDR3: CASSSYDNEQFF
D: .; size: .; V: TRBV24-1; J: TRBJ2-7; DNA: TGTGCCACCAGTGGACAGGCCTCCGCCCCCTACGAGCAGTACTTC; CDR3: CATSGQASAPYEQYF
D: .; size: .; V: TRBV11-1; J: TRBJ2-1; DNA: TGTGCCAGCAGCTTAGTTTCACAGGGCCACAATGAGCAGTTCTTC; CDR3: CASSLVSQGHNEQFF
D: .; size: .; V: TRBV5-1; J: TRBJ2-1; DNA: TGCGCCAGCAGCTTGGGTGGTGGCCCCTACAATGAGCAGTTCTTC; CDR3: CASSLGGGPYNEQFF
D: TRBD2; size: .; V: TRBV6-6; J: TRBJ2-7; DNA: TGTGCCAGCAGTCGACCGGGACTAGCGGGCATTCCCACCTACGAGCAGTACTTC; CDR3: CASSRPGLAGIPTYEQYF
D: .; size: .; V: TRBV7-2; J: TRBJ2-7; DNA: TGTGCCAGCAGCCCCGGGACTTTAACCTACGAGCAGTACTTC; CDR3: CASSPGTLTYEQYF
D: TRBD2; size: once; V: TRBV29-1; J: TRBJ2-7; DNA: TGCAGCGTTGTCGGGAGGCCCTACGAGCAGTACTTC; CDR3: CSVVGRPYEQYF
D: TRBD2; size: .; V: TRBV4-1; J: TRBJ2-1; DNA: TGCGCCAGCAGCCAAGGAGGTAGCGGGAGGTACAATGAGCAGTTCTTC; CDR3: CASSQGGSGRYNEQFF
D: TRBD1; size: .; V: TRBV3-1/TRBV3-2; J: TRBJ1-2; DNA: TGTGCCAGCAGCCAACTTCAGGGGGACTACACCTTC; CDR3: CASSQLQGDYTF
D: .; size: .; V: TRBV5-1; J: TRBJ2-1; DNA: TGCGCCAGCAGCTTGGAAGGACAGTCCCCTCTCTACAATGAGCAGTTCTTC; CDR3: CASSLEGQSPLYNEQFF
D: .; size: .; V: TRBV10-2; J: TRBJ1-5; DNA: TGCGCCAGCAGTGAGTCGAACAGGGTTCAGCCCCAGCATTTT; CDR3: CASSESNRVQPQHF
D: .; size: .; V: TRBV15; J: TRBJ2-3; DNA: TGTGCCACCAGCGAGCGGAGAGGCACAGATACGCAGTATTTT; CDR3: CATSERRGTDTQYF
D: TRBD2; size: .; V: TRBV3-1/TRBV3-2; J: TRBJ2-7; DNA: TGTGCCAGCAGCCAGCTAGCGGGAGCAGTTTACGAGCAGTACTTC; CDR3: CASSQLAGAVYEQYF
D: .; size: once; V: TRBV15; J: TRBJ1-4; DNA: TGTGCCACCAGCAGAGATAGGGACGGAGGGGAAAAACTGTTTTTT; CDR3: CATSRDRDGGEKLFF
D: TRBD1; size: .; V: TRBV28; J: TRBJ2-7; DNA: TGTGCCAGCAGTTACGACCTAGCTGGGACAGACTTCTACGAGCAGTACTTC; CDR3: CASSYDLAGTDFYEQYF
D: TRBD1; size: .; V: TRBV7-3; J: TRBJ1-6; DNA: TGTGCCAGCAGCCGGGACAGGAATTCACCCCTCCACTTT; CDR3: CASSRDRNSPLHF
D: TRBD1; size: .; V: TRBV6-1; J: TRBJ1-3; DNA: TGTGCCAGCAGTGCCTGGGGACAGAGCTCTGGAAACACCATATATTTT; CDR3: CASSAWGQSSGNTIYF
D: TRBD2; size: .; V: TRBV27; J: TRBJ2-2; DNA: TGTGCCAGCAGTTTAATGGGGGGGCTAGCGGGAACCGGGGAGCTGTTTTTT; CDR3: CASSLMGGLAGTGELFF
D: .; size: once; V: TRBV5-4; J: TRBJ1-4; DNA: TGTGCCAGCAGCTTGTGGGCCGCTAATAATGAAAAACTGTTTTTT; CDR3: CASSLWAANNEKLFF
D: TRBD1; size: .; V: TRBV28; J: TRBJ1-1; DNA: TGTGCCAGCAGCCAGGGGGACAGGAACACTGAAGCTTTCTTT; CDR3: CASSQGDRNTEAFF
D: .; size: .; V: TRBV19; J: TRBJ1-2; DNA: TGTGCCAGTAGTATTGAGGACAGTGACGGCTACACCTTC; CDR3: CASSIEDSDGYTF
D: TRBD1; size: many; V: TRBV7-9; J: TRBJ2-6; DNA: TGTGCCAGCAAAGGGACAGGGGAATTCGTCCTGACTTTC; CDR3: CASKGTGEFVLTF
D: TRBD2; size: .; V: TRBV2; J: TRBJ2-2; DNA: TGTGCCAGCAGGGTAGCGGGGGTGGCCGGGGAGCTGTTTTTT; CDR3: CASRVAGVAGELFF
D: .; size: .; V: TRBV19; J: TRBJ2-7; DNA: TGTGCCAGTAGTCTTACCCAGGGAGGACCCTCCTACGAGCAGTACTTC; CDR3: CASSLTQGGPSYEQYF
D: TRBD2; size: .; V: TRBV9; J: TRBJ2-1; DNA: TGTGCCAGCAGCGCCACTAGCGGGAGGTATGAGCAGTTCTTC; CDR3: CASSATSGRYEQFF
D: .; size: once; V: TRBV18; J: TRBJ2-7; DNA: TGTGCCAGCTCACCACAAAAAGACTTGAGCTCCTACGAGCAGTACTTC; CDR3: CASSPQKDLSSYEQYF
D: .; size: .; V: TRBV28; J: TRBJ1-5; DNA: TGTGCCAGCAGTTCTCAGGGATGGTATAGCAATCAGCCCCAGCATTTT; CDR3: CASSSQGWYSNQPQHF
D: TRBD1; size: few; V: TRBV6-5; J: TRBJ1-1; DNA: TGTGCCAGCAGCCTCGGAGGGGGCCCCCAACGGGAAGCTTTCTTT; CDR3: CASSLGGGPQREAFF
D: .; size: .; V: TRBV6-5; J: TRBJ2-5; DNA: TGTGCCAGCGGAGAGTTGGGGGGAGCGGAGACCCAGTACTTC; CDR3: CASGELGGAETQYF
D: .; size: .; V: TRBV5-1; J: TRBJ2-1; DNA: TGCGCCAGCAGCCTTACGGACTCCTCCTACAATGAGCAGTTCTTC; CDR3: CASSLTDSSYNEQFF
D: .; size: .; V: TRBV7-3; J: TRBJ2-2; DNA: TGTGCCAGCAGCCCCTGGGACTCCACCGGGGAGCTGTTTTTT; CDR3: CASSPWDSTGELFF
D: .; size: .; V: TRBV3-1/TRBV3-2; J: TRBJ2-5; DNA: TGTGCCAGCAGCCAAGGGGAGAAGGAGACCCAGTACTTC; CDR3: CASSQGEKETQYF
D: TRBD1; size: .; V: TRBV28; J: TRBJ1-1; DNA: TGTGCCAGCAGTCCGACCCAGGTATGGACAGGGTACTCCAAGAACACTGAAGCTTTCTTT; CDR3: CASSPTQVWTGYSKNTEAFF
D: .; size: once; V: TRBV6-2/TRBV6-3; J: TRBJ1-2; DNA: TGTGCCAGCAGCGCCAGGGGTAGCTATGGCTACACCTTC; CDR3: CASSARGSYGYTF